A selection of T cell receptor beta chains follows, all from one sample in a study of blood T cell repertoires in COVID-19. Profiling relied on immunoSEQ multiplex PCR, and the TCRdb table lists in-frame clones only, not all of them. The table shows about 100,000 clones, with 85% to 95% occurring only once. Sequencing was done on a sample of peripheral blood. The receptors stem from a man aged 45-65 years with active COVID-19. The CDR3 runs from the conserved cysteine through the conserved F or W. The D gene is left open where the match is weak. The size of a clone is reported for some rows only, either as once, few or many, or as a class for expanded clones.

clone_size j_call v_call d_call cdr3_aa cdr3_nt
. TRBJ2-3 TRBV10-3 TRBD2 CAITRTSGSTDTQYF TGTGCCATCACCAGGACTAGCGGGAGCACAGATACGCAGTATTTT
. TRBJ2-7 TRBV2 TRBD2 CASRPSSGRMDEQYF TGTGCCAGCAGACCCTCTAGCGGGAGGATGGACGAGCAGTACTTC
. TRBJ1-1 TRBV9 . CASSVGMNTEAFF TGTGCCAGCAGCGTAGGTATGAACACTGAAGCTTTCTTT
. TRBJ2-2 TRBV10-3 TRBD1 CAISTSQGATGELFF TGTGCCATCAGTACATCTCAGGGGGCCACCGGGGAGCTGTTTTTT
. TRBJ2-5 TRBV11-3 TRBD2 CASSLGLAGEETQYF TGTGCCAGCAGCTTGGGACTAGCGGGAGAAGAGACCCAGTACTTC
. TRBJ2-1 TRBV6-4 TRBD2 CASGRLAGTNEQFF TGTGCCAGCGGTAGACTAGCGGGAACCAATGAGCAGTTCTTC
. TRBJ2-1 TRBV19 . CASTRRDSYNEQFF TGTGCCAGTACCCGGCGGGACTCCTACAATGAGCAGTTCTTC
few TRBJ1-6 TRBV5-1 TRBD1 CASSAGQGIGSPLHF TGCGCCAGCAGCGCTGGACAGGGAATTGGTTCACCCCTCCACTTT
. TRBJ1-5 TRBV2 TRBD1 CASQGEPNQPQHF TGTGCCAGCCAGGGGGAACCCAATCAGCCCCAGCATTTT
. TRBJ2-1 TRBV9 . CASSGRRKDYNEQFF TGTGCCAGCAGCGGTCGGAGGAAGGACTACAATGAGCAGTTCTTC
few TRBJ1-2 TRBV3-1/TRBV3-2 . CASSQDEVYGYTF TGTGCCAGCAGCCAAGATGAGGTGTATGGCTACACCTTC
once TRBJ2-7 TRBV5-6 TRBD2 CASSRLAGGVYEQYF TGTGCCAGCAGCCGCCTAGCGGGAGGGGTCTACGAGCAGTACTTC
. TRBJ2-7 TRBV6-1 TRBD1 CASSDRGRGTYEQYF TGTGCCAGCAGTGACAGGGGGAGAGGGACCTACGAGCAGTACTTC
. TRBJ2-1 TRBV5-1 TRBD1 CASSFVRTGGGEQFF TGCGCCAGCAGCTTCGTAAGGACAGGGGGCGGTGAGCAGTTCTTC
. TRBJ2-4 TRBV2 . CASTEAGSGTSPAAKNIQYF TGTGCCAGCACCGAGGCCGGCAGCGGGACATCGCCTGCGGCCAAAAACATTCAGTACTTC
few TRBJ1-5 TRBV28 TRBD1 CASSVQGRGNQPQHF TGTGCCAGCAGCGTACAGGGGAGAGGTAATCAGCCCCAGCATTTT
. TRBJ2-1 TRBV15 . CATSIGGTGLNEQFF TGTGCCACCAGCATTGGAGGGACTGGCCTCAATGAGCAGTTCTTC
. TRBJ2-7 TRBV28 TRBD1 CASSYDRGGSYEQYF TGTGCCAGCAGTTACGACAGGGGGGGGTCCTACGAGCAGTACTTC
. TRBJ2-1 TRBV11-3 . CASSLAPNPGLSSYNEQFF TGTGCCAGCAGCTTAGCTCCCAACCCGGGACTCAGTTCCTACAATGAGCAGTTCTTC
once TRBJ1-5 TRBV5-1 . CASSLDQGEGQPQHF TGCGCCAGCAGCTTGGATCAGGGTGAAGGCCAGCCCCAGCATTTT
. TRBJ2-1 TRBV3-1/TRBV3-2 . CASSVQGGGNEQFF TGTGCCAGCAGCGTGCAGGGGGGCGGCAATGAGCAGTTCTTC
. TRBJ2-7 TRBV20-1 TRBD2 CSASAGEEYEQYF TGCAGTGCTAGTGCGGGAGAAGAATACGAGCAGTACTTC
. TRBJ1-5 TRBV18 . CASSASGVGNQPQHF TGTGCCAGCTCAGCTAGCGGGGTGGGCAATCAGCCCCAGCATTTT
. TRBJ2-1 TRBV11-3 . CASSSTRRAYNEQFF TGTGCCAGCAGCTCCACTAGGAGGGCCTACAATGAGCAGTTCTTC
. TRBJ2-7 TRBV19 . CASSADRTGPNEQYF TGTGCCAGTAGCGCCGACCGAACGGGTCCCAACGAGCAGTACTTC
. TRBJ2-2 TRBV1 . CTSSQDGHTTSVNMSGELFF TGCACCAGCAGCCAAGACGGTCATACAACTAGCGTTAATATGAGCGGGGAGCTGTTTTTT
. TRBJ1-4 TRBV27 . CASSLRGGGGVGEKLFF TGTGCCAGCAGTTTAAGGGGGGGCGGGGGCGTTGGTGAAAAACTGTTTTTT
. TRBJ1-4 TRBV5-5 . CASSRDRGEKLFF TGTGCCAGCAGCCGAGATAGAGGAGAAAAACTGTTTTTT
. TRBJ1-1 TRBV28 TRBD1 CASSRGGRGRNTEAFF TGTGCCAGCAGCCGAGGGGGCAGGGGGCGGAACACTGAAGCTTTCTTT
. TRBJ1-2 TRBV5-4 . CASSQRGGDYGYTF TGTGCCAGCAGCCAAAGGGGGGGGGACTATGGCTACACCTTC
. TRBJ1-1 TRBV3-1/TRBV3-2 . CASSQERVGGGAFF TGTGCCAGCAGCCAAGAGAGGGTCGGGGGTGGAGCTTTCTTT
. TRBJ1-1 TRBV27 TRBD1 CASSPLDRGTEAFF TGTGCCAGCAGTCCCCTCGACAGGGGTACTGAAGCTTTCTTT
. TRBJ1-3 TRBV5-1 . CASSRRGGRTDSGNTIYF TGCGCCAGCAGCCGCCGGGGCGGGAGAACCGACTCTGGAAACACCATATATTTT
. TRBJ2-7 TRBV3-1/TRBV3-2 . CASSPSGDYEQYF TGTGCCAGCAGCCCCTCAGGGGACTACGAGCAGTACTTC
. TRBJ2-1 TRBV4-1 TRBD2 CASSQDPSGSSYNEQFF TGCGCCAGCAGCCAAGACCCAAGCGGGAGCTCCTACAATGAGCAGTTCTTC
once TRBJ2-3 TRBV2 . CASSTDRTDTQYF TGTGCCAGCAGTACCGACAGAACAGATACGCAGTATTTT
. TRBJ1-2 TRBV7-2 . CASSSPQLNYGYTF TGTGCCAGCAGCTCGCCGCAACTTAACTATGGCTACACCTTC
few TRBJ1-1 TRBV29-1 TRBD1 CSVDGQVNTEAFF TGCAGCGTTGACGGACAGGTGAACACTGAAGCTTTCTTT
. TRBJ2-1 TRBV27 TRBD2 CASSSLGLASYNEQFF TGTGCCAGCAGTTCCCTCGGACTAGCCTCCTACAATGAGCAGTTCTTC
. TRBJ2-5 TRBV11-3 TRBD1 CASSPAGRGQTQYF TGTGCCAGCAGCCCTGCCGGCAGGGGGCAGACCCAGTACTTC
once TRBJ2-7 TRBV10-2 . CASSGLSDEQYF TGCGCCAGCAGCGGCCTTAGCGACGAGCAGTACTTC
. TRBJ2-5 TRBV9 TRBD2 CASSTGGGPQETQYF TGTGCCAGCAGCACTGGGGGAGGGCCCCAAGAGACCCAGTACTTC
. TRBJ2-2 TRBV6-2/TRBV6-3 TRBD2 CASSHRGTAGGTGELFF TGTGCCAGCAGTCACCGAGGGACCGCGGGGGGCACCGGGGAGCTGTTTTTT
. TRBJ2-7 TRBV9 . CASSVTTSGEQYF TGTGCCAGCAGCGTAACCACATCGGGGGAGCAGTACTTC
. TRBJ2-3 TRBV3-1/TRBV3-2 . CASSQDLVASDTQYF TGTGCCAGCAGCCAAGATCTAGTAGCATCGGATACGCAGTATTTT